The 17 T cell receptor beta chains presented below share a single source sample, sequenced in a study of identical twins. Via MiXCR, TCRdb re-called the 5' RACE reads, giving one row per CDR3 protein. This table holds approximately 240,000 distinct CDR3 sequences, around 15% found once. Sequenced: memory (CD45RO+) T cells sorted from blood. The receptors here all came from a woman under 30 in good health.

Many counts were recorded for this clonotype. This chain uses TRBV12-3 or TRBV12-4 with TRBJ2-1; no clear D. The CDR3 extends over 15 amino acids. V lost 0 bases and J 1 base, leaving 7 bases between the germline ends. DNA for the CDR3: TGTGCCAGCAGTTTAGCGGGCAAATCCTACAATGAGCAGTTCTTC. It encodes CASSLAGKSYNEQFF.

This clonotype occurred many times. The chain is built from TRBV6-2 or TRBV6-3 and TRBJ2-1; D is uncertain. Germline-derived CDR1 and CDR2 are MNHEY and SVGEGT. The CDR3 is 11 amino acids. The V end lost 1 base, the J end lost 10 bases, and 5 bases lay between the germline ends. CDR3 nucleotides: TGTGCCAGCAGTTACTATGGGGAGCAGTTCTTC. This translates into CASSYYGEQFF.

The chain is built from TRBV18 and TRBJ2-1; perhaps TRBD2 as D (5 bases). With 6 bases removed from V and 0 bases from J, the gap between germline ends came to 12 bases. The CDR3 length is 15 residues. The germline gives CDR1 KGHSH, CDR2 LQKENI. CDR3 coding DNA: TGTGCCAGCTCCTCGGACTTGGGCTCCTACAATGAGCAGTTCTTC. Its translation: CASSSDLGSYNEQFF.

This clonotype has only a few counts. V gene TRBV18 combines with J gene TRBJ1-2; the match to TRBD1 covers 7 bases. The CDR3 is made up of 12 amino acids. The germline CDR1 and CDR2 sequences are KGHSH and LQKENI. Trimming removed 2 bases from V and 7 bases from J; junction bases left unmatched: 1. CDR3 in DNA: TGTGCCAGCTCACCAAACAGGGGTGGCTACACCTTC. This codes for CASSPNRGGYTF. Supplemented by reference TRBV18 and TRBJ1-2, the full variable domain reads NAGVMQNPRHLVRRRGQEARLRCSPMKGHSHVYWYRQLPEEGLKFMVYLQKENIIDESGMPKERFSAEFPKEGPSILRIQQVVRGDSAAYFCASSPNRGGYTFGSGTRLTVV.

This clonotype showed up just a few times. The J gene is TRBJ2-1, the V gene TRBV6-5; possible D gene TRBD1, 6 bases. V was pared by 4 bases and J by 4 bases, with 17 bases between. Germline-derived CDR1 and CDR2 are MNHEY and SVGAGI. The CDR3 contains 16 residues. The CDR3 region has the DNA TGTGCCAGCAGTTCGAAACAGGGTAAACTTTACAATGAGCAGTTCTTC. Its protein is CASSSKQGKLYNEQFF.

The sample holds a few counts of this clonotype. The gene calls are TRBV7-2 and TRBJ1-2; D perhaps matches TRBD1 (5 bases). The V gene's germline CDR1 is SGHTA and CDR2 FQGNSA. The CDR3 totals 13 residues. Trimming took off 3 bases at V and 7 bases at J, with 12 bases between the two ends. The CDR3 DNA reads as TGTGCCAGCAGCTTGGGGCTTCAGGGTGGCTACACCTTC. Its protein is CASSLGLQGGYTF. The full variable domain, its missing parts supplied by reference TRBV7-2 and TRBJ1-2, is GAGVSQSPSNKVTEKGKDVELRCDPISGHTALYWYRQSLGQGLEFLIYFQGNSAPDKSGLPSDRFSAERTGGSVSTLTIQRTQQEDSAVYLCASSLGLQGGYTFGSGTRLTVV.

This chain connects TRBV15 to TRBJ2-1; D is unresolved. Germline values: CDR1 LNHNV, CDR2 YYDKDF (reference sequence). Trimming cost V 1 base and J 13 bases, with 17 bases left between them. The CDR3 contains 14 residues. The CDR3 sequence: CATSRASKAPVQFF. The CDR3 bases are TGTGCCACCAGCAGAGCTTCTAAGGCCCCTGTTCAGTTCTTC.

V and J are TRBV7-9 and TRBJ2-6; D call uncertain. The CDR3 loop spans 16 amino acids. Germline V CDR1 and CDR2: SEHNR, FQNEAQ (reference sequence). V was shortened by 0 bases and J by 0 bases, with 6 bases between the two germline ends. The CDR3 sequence: CASSLALGSGANVLTF. CDR3 nucleotide sequence: TGTGCCAGCAGCTTAGCGCTCGGCTCTGGGGCCAACGTCCTGACTTTC.

This clonotype showed up just a few times. The chain uses TRBV12-3 or TRBV12-4 and TRBJ2-1; no firm D call. V was pared by 1 base and J by 3 bases, with 10 bases between. This CDR3 region has 15 residues. CDR3 protein: CASSLVSVVYNEQFF. The CDR3 region has the DNA TGTGCCAGCAGTTTAGTGTCAGTGGTCTACAATGAGCAGTTCTTC.

The gene calls are TRBV20-1 and TRBJ1-2; D not resolved. The CDR3 is 16 residues long. With 0 bases removed from V and 2 bases from J, the gap between germline ends came to 16 bases. Germline loops: CDR1 DFQATT, CDR2 SNEGSKA (reference sequence). CDR3 in DNA: TGCAGTGCTAGAGATAACTTGGGGTTGGACAACTATGGCTACACCTTC. Translation gives CSARDNLGLDNYGYTF.

The chain joins TRBV20-1 to TRBJ2-5; D unresolved. The CDR3 is 15 amino acids. Per germline, CDR1 DFQATT and CDR2 SNEGSKA (reference sequence). Trimming cost V 5 bases and J 1 base, with 17 bases left between them. CDR3 coding DNA: TGCAGTGCTTCCCGTGGGCTAGATCGCCAAGAGACCCAGTACTTC. It specifies CSASRGLDRQETQYF.

This clonotype was detected ten times or more. The chain carries TRBV29-1 and TRBJ2-1, with D possibly matching TRBD2 (6 bases). Trimming pared 6 bases from V and 5 bases from J, leaving 14 bases between. Germline V gene lookup returns CDR1 SQVTM and CDR2 ANQGSEA. This CDR3 comprises 13 residues. Here the CDR3 reads CSVERDSNNEQFF. In DNA, the CDR3 is TGCAGCGTGGAAAGGGACTCTAACAATGAGCAGTTCTTC.

This clonotype was picked up many times. The chain couples TRBV6-1 to TRBJ2-7; 9 bases are a match to TRBD2. The J segment lost 4 bases and the V segment lost 6 bases, leaving 7 bases of the junction unmatched. This CDR3 is 14 amino acids long. Germline CDR1 is MNHNS and CDR2 is SASEGT. The CDR3 loop is CASRTTSGQYEQYF. The CDR3 DNA reads TGTGCCAGCAGGACGACTAGCGGCCAGTACGAGCAGTACTTC.

This chain uses TRBV2 with TRBJ2-1, with TRBD2 identical over 8 bases. Germline values: CDR1 SNHLY, CDR2 FYNNEI. CDR3 length equals 15 residues. The V gene end was trimmed by 7 bases and the J gene end by 3 bases; junction bases not matched to a gene: 8. In nucleotides, the CDR3 is TGTGCCAGCAAACCTAGCGGGTCCTACTACAATGAGCAGTTCTTC. Its protein product is CASKPSGSYYNEQFF.

This clonotype was seen repeatedly, ten times or more. The chain combines TRBV20-1 with TRBJ2-7; unclear D gene. This CDR3 region has 12 residues. V lost 5 bases and J lost 5, with 13 bases in between. Germline-derived CDR1 and CDR2 are DFQATT and SNEGSKA (reference sequence). For the CDR3, the DNA is TGCAGTGCTCATAAGTTGTCGGACGAGCAGTACTTC. Its translation is CSAHKLSDEQYF.

The rearrangement links TRBV3-1 to TRBJ1-5; 8 positions agree with TRBD1. The V and J ends lost 0 bases and 10 bases, in that order; junction bases with no gene match: 8. The CDR3 loop spans 15 amino acids. The germline gives CDR1 LGHDT, CDR2 YNNKEL (reference sequence). The CDR3 region is CASSQDSQGGIPQHF. CDR3 coding DNA: TGTGCCAGCAGCCAAGACTCACAGGGGGGAATACCCCAGCATTTT. Full variable domain (missing parts from reference TRBV3-1 and TRBJ1-5): DTAVSQTPKYLVTQMGNDKSIKCEQNLGHDTMYWYKQDSKKFLKIMFSYNNKELIINETVPNRFSPKSPDKAHLNLHINSLELGDSAVYFCASSQDSQGGIPQHFGDGTRLSIL.

The rearrangement joins TRBV20-1 to TRBJ1-5, with D unresolved. Trimming took off 7 bases at V and 4 bases at J, with 14 bases between the two ends. Germline assignment: CDR1 DFQATT and CDR2 SNEGSKA (reference sequence). This CDR3 has 13 amino acids. The CDR3 protein is CSVEAGSNQPQHF. CDR3 in DNA: TGCAGTGTCGAGGCAGGCTCAAATCAGCCCCAGCATTTT.